The 10 T cell receptor beta chains presented below share a single source sample, sequenced in a study of regulatory T cells in long-lasting Graves disease. Libraries of TCR beta came from iRepertoire HTBI primers plus Arm-PCR of CDR3 regions. One entry per CDR3 protein, called by TCRdb with MiXCR from the multiplex PCR reads. The sample records fewer than 350,000 distinct CDR3 sequences, over 15% being singletons. Time point indicated: newly diagnosed GD, antithyroid drugs for less than 3 months. The TCR library used RNA extracted from PBMCs. This sample comprised peripheral blood mononuclear cells (PBMCs), obtained at new diagnosis, from a patient treated with antithyroid drugs. The receptors originated from a female donor with Graves disease.

Worth noting for this clonotype: The junction departs from the called germline gene at one end, perhaps through a read error. V is TRBV6-1 and J is TRBJ1-4, with TRBD1 identical over 9 bases. CDR1 and CDR2 (germline): MNHNS, SASEGT. CDR3 length: 15 residues. The CDR3: CAISGNRGLHEKLFF. Here the CDR3 DNA reads TGTGCCATCAGTGGGAACAGGGGGCTCCATGAAAAACTGTTTTTT.

This sequence joins TRBV2 and TRBJ2-3; 13 nucleotides match TRBD2. Per the germline V gene, CDR1 is SNHLY and CDR2 is FYNNEI. The junction had 3 bases not matched to a gene; V was cut back by 4 bases and J by 5 bases. The CDR3 extends over 15 amino acids. The CDR3 region is CASSVLAGGQDTQYF. The CDR3 bases are TGTGCCAGCAGTGTACTAGCGGGAGGGCAAGATACGCAGTATTTT.

This clonotype has ten or more counts. The chain uses TRBV27 and TRBJ2-7; TRBD2 is a possible D gene (5 bases). The germline CDR1 and CDR2 sequences are MNHEY and SMNVEV (reference sequence). Deletions cut 8 bases from V and 1 base from J, with 9 bases between. This CDR3 contains 12 residues. The CDR3 nucleotides read TGTGCCAGCGCCGGCGGGTCCTACGAGCAGTACTTC. As protein: CASAGGSYEQYF.

This clonotype occurred many times. The rearrangement links TRBV29-1 to TRBJ2-3, with D tentatively TRBD2 (6 bases). V lost 1 base and J 4 bases, leaving 21 bases between the germline ends. Germline CDR1 and CDR2: SQVTM and ANQGSEA. CDR3 size: 17 residues. The CDR3 nucleotides are TGCAGCGTTGAAGGAGGCGGGGCCACGGCACTCCCAGATACGCAGTATTTT. It specifies CSVEGGGATALPDTQYF.

This clonotype was detected ten times or more. The rearrangement links TRBV7-9 to TRBJ1-4; perhaps TRBD1 as D (5 bases). Per the germline V gene, CDR1 is SEHNR and CDR2 is FQNEAQ (reference sequence). Between the trimmed V and J ends, which lost 3 bases and 8 bases, there was a span of 10 bases. The CDR3 is made up of 13 amino acids. The CDR3 bases are TGTGCCAGCAGCTTGGGGACCGGCGAAAAACTGTTTTTT. Its translation: CASSLGTGEKLFF.

This clonotype was found many times. The chain couples TRBV10-2 to TRBJ1-2; TRBD1 matches 12 bases. This CDR3 region has 17 residues. The junction had 18 bases not matched to a gene; V was cut back by 8 bases and J by 8 bases. The germline CDR1 and CDR2 sequences are WSHSY and SAAADI. The DNA for the CDR3 is TGCGCCAGCTACCCGACAGGGGACAGGGGGCTTTTGAGAGGCTACACCTTC. This sequence encodes CASYPTGDRGLLRGYTF.

This clonotype was seen ten or more times. This chain uses TRBV6-1 with TRBJ2-7; 11 bases line up with TRBD1. The V gene end was trimmed by 5 bases and the J gene end by 0 bases; junction bases not matched to a gene: 3. The CDR3 runs to 15 residues. CDR1 and CDR2 from the germline V gene are MNHNS and SASEGT. CDR3 sequence reads: CASSPGTGGSYEQYF. The CDR3 DNA is TGTGCCAGCAGTCCAGGGACAGGGGGCTCCTACGAGCAGTACTTC.

This clonotype has just a few counts. CDR3 amino acids: CASRREGTYNSPLHF. The CDR3 nucleotides read TGTGCCAGCCGTCGGGAGGGGACCTATAATTCACCCCTCCACTTT. The rearrangement links TRBV12-3 or TRBV12-4 to TRBJ1-6; D perhaps matches TRBD1 (5 bases). V shed 8 bases and J shed 2 bases, with 13 bases lying between them. CDR3 length equals 15 residues.

As for this clonotype: A much larger clone differs from this one at a single base, so this may be a read error. The chain combines TRBV12-3 or TRBV12-4 with TRBJ2-5; tentatively, D is TRBD2 (5 bases). The ends were cut back, 4 bases at V and 4 bases at J, with 13 bases in the middle. This CDR3 is 14 amino acids long. The CDR3 sequence is CASSYTRPPETQYF. CDR3 DNA: TGTGCCAGCAGTTACACTAGGCCCCCAGAGACCCAGTACTTC.

This clonotype was detected many times. The chain is built from TRBV7-9 and TRBJ1-2, with 8 bases that match TRBD1. J lost 1 base, V lost 5 bases, and 6 bases had no gene match. The CDR3 loop spans 15 amino acids. The V gene's germline CDR1 is SEHNR and CDR2 FQNEAQ (reference sequence). CDR3 in amino acids: CASSQSTGDNYGYTF. The CDR3 DNA reads as TGTGCCAGCAGCCAATCGACAGGGGATAACTATGGCTACACCTTC.